This passage covers 3 T cell receptor beta chains from one sample sequenced in a study of blood T cell repertoires in COVID-19 (dated by TCRdb to 2018 to 2020). Library preparation used the immunoSEQ multiplex PCR assay. TCRdb retrieved this table from immuneACCESS and kept in-frame rearrangements only. Not all clones are present; in checked studies, unresolved V genes account for under half, and no reason is known for the remainder. Present in this sample are about 40,000 clones, around 85% of which were seen just once. The ten top clones hold 5% to 6.5% of the sample. The sample taken for sequencing was peripheral blood. Source of these receptors: a man in his fifties or sixties with active COVID-19.

The chain joins TRBV7-9 to TRBJ1-1; D gene uncertain. CDR3 size: 15 residues. Germline CDR1 SEHNR, CDR2 FQNEAQ (reference sequence). V lost 5 bases, J lost 0 bases, and 13 bases lay in between. Here the CDR3 reads CASSQGGKMNTEAFF. In DNA, the CDR3 is TGTGCCAGCAGCCAAGGAGGGAAAATGAACACTGAAGCTTTCTTT.

The rearrangement links TRBV5-8 to TRBJ1-2; D is perhaps TRBD1 (5 bases). The germline gives CDR1 SGHTS, CDR2 YDEGEE. V was trimmed by 10 bases and J by 3 bases, leaving 22 bases between them. The CDR3 contains 15 residues. The CDR3 here is CAGSPSGLMDYGYTF. The CDR3 DNA is TGTGCCGGATCCCCCTCAGGGCTTATGGACTATGGCTACACCTTC.

This chain uses TRBV5-4 with TRBJ2-2; D is unresolved. The CDR3 is 14 residues long. Germline V gene sequence: CDR1 SGHNT, CDR2 YYREEE (reference sequence). V lost 0 bases, J lost 4 bases, and 7 bases lay in between. Written as DNA, the CDR3 is TGTGCCAGCAGCTTGGAACAGTCCACCGGGGAGCTGTTTTTT. It specifies CASSLEQSTGELFF.